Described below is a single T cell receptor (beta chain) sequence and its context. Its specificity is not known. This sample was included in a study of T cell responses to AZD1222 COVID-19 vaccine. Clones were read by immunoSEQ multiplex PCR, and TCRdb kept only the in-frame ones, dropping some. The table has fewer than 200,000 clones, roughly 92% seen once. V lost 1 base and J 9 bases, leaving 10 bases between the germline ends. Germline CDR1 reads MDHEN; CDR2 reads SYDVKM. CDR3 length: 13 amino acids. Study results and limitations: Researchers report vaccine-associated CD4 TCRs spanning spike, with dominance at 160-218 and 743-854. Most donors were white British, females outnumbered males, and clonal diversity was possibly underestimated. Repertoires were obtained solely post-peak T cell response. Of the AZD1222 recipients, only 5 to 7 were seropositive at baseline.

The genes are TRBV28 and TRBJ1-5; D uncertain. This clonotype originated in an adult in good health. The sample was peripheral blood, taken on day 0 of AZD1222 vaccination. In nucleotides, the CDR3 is TGTGCCAGCAGTTTATTAACCCGCCCGCCCCAGCATTTT. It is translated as CASSLLTRPPQHF.